This entry lists 8 T cell receptor beta chains sequenced from one sample in a study of T-cell memory formation after mild COVID-19. TCRdb called the 5' RACE reads again in MiXCR, with one record for every CDR3 protein. The top ten hold about a fifth of the sample, which has about 350,000 distinct CDR3 sequences, roughly 15% seen once. The sequenced sample consisted of PBMCs or a T cell subset sorted from them (not recorded which). These receptors were collected from a young man who had mild COVID-19 (a few samples of this study predate the infection). Cell type and time point are not known.

This clonotype was counted only a few times. The chain has TRBV11-2 and TRBJ1-2; 9 nucleotides agree with TRBD1. The CDR3 has 14 amino acids. V lost 7 bases to trimming and J lost 7 bases; unmatched junction nucleotides: 10. CDR1 and CDR2 from the germline V gene are SGHAT and FQNNGV. The DNA of the CDR3 is TGTGCCAGCACCCCCAGGGACAGGGTGGGTGGCTACACCTTC. It encodes CASTPRDRVGGYTF.

There are a few counts of this clonotype. The chain combines TRBV5-6 with TRBJ2-7, with D maybe TRBD2 (5 bases). Germline CDR1 is SGHDT and CDR2 is YYEEEE. CDR3 length equals 13 residues. V lost 4 bases to trimming and J lost 2 bases, with 10 bases between them. The CDR3 nucleotides read TGTGCCAGCAGCGTACGGGATACCTACGAGCAGTACGTC. It specifies CASSVRDTYEQYV.

The chain is built from TRBV10-3 and TRBJ2-5; 8 bases fit TRBD1. The CDR3 sequence is 13 residues long. From germline, CDR1 is ENHRY and CDR2 SYGVKD. V lost 9 bases, J lost 4 bases, and 7 bases stayed unmatched. The CDR3 reads CAIAQGAGETQYF. CDR3 coding DNA: TGTGCCATAGCCCAGGGGGCAGGAGAGACCCAGTACTTC.

The CDR3 sequence is CATSDYSNQPQHF. DNA for the CDR3: TGTGCCACCAGTGATTACAGCAATCAGCCCCAGCATTTT. The chain is built from TRBV24-1 and TRBJ1-5; D is uncertain. Trimming took off 2 bases at V and 1 base at J, with 2 bases between the two ends. This CDR3 contains 13 residues. CDR1 and CDR2 from the germline V gene are KGHDR and SFDVKD.

The rearrangement joins TRBV15 to TRBJ1-2; D is possibly TRBD1 (6 bases). CDR3 length: 15 residues. CDR1 is LNHNV, CDR2 YYDKDF, per germline (reference sequence). V was pared by 8 bases and J by 3 bases, with 19 bases between. Here the CDR3 DNA reads TGTGCCACCTCTGCGGACAGACTGGGGGACTATGGCTACACCTTC. Translating gives CATSADRLGDYGYTF.

This clonotype was seen more than once but under ten times. The chain has TRBV2 and TRBJ2-3, with D possibly TRBD1 on 5 matching bases. V gave up 8 bases and J gave up 4 bases, with 13 bases separating them. The CDR3 runs to 13 residues. Germline V gene sequence: CDR1 SNHLY, CDR2 FYNNEI. The CDR3 DNA reads TGTGCCAGCTACGGCAGGGTAGCAGATACGCAGTATTTT. Its translation is CASYGRVADTQYF. The entire variable domain, with the rest obtained from reference TRBV2 and TRBJ2-3, is as follows: EPEVTQTPSHQVTQMGQEVILRCVPISNHLYFYWYRQILGQKVEFLVSFYNNEISEKSEIFDDQFSVERPDGSNFTLKIRSTKLEDSAMYFCASYGRVADTQYFGPGTRLTVL.

The V gene is TRBV6-6, the J gene TRBJ1-2; D uncertain. Trimming took 8 bases from V and 5 from J, leaving 21 bases between them. Germline V lookup: CDR1 MNHNY, CDR2 SVGAGI (reference sequence). The CDR3 has 15 amino acids. CDR3 sequence (DNA): TGTGCCAGCCTTCCCCGCGGGTTCCCGGGATATGGCTACACCTTC. Protein: CASLPRGFPGYGYTF.

This clonotype has a handful of counts. The chain is built from TRBV5-5 and TRBJ1-2; D is uncertain. CDR1 SGHKS and CDR2 YYEKEE come from the germline V gene (reference sequence). Trimming stripped 0 bases from V and 4 bases from J, with 10 bases between. The CDR3 is 14 residues long. The CDR3 DNA sequence: TGTGCCAGCAGCTTGGACACCCCAAGCTATGGCTACACCTTC. This gives the protein CASSLDTPSYGYTF. The full variable domain, completed using reference TRBV5-5 and TRBJ1-2, is DAGVTQSPTHLIKTRGQQVTLRCSPISGHKSVSWYQQVLGQGPQFIFQYYEKEERGRGNFPDRFSARQFPNYSSELNVNALLLGDSALYLCASSLDTPSYGYTFGSGTRLTVV.